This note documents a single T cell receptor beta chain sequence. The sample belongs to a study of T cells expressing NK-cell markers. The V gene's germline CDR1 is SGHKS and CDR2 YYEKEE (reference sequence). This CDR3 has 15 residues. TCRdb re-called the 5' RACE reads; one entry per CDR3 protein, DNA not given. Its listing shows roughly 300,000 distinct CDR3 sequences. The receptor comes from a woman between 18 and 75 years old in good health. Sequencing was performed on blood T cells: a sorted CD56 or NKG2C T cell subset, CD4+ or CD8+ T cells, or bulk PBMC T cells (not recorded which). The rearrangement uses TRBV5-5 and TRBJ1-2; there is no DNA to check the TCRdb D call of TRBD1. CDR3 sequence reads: CASSLETGPTYGYTF.